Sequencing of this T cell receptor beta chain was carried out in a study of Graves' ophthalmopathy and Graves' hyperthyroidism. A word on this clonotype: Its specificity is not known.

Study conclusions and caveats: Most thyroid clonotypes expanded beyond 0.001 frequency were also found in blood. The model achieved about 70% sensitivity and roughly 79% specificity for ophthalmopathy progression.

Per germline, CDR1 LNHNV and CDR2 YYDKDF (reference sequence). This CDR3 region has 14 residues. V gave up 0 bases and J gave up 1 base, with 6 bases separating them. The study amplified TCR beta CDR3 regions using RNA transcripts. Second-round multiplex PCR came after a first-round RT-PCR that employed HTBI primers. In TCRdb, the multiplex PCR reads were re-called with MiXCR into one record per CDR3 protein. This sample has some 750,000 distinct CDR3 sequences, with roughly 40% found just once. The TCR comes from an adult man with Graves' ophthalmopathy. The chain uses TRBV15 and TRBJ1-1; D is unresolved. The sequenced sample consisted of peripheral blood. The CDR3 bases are TGTGCCACCAGCAGAGAAGCGGGGAACACTGAAGCTTTCTTT. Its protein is CATSREAGNTEAFF.